The 27 T cell receptor beta chains reported below all come from one sample, sequenced in a study of blood T cell repertoires in COVID-19. Assay used: immunoSEQ multiplex PCR; TCRdb lists only in-frame clones, some missing. The sample shows about 80,000 clones, around 83% of them seen only once. Sample: peripheral blood. These receptors came from an older woman with acute or convalescent COVID-19.

The chain joins TRBV5-1 to TRBJ2-1; 12 bases agree with TRBD1. The germline V gene has CDR1 SGHRS and CDR2 YFSETQ. V shed 1 base, J shed 6 bases, and the junction held 2 bases outside the gene matches. CDR3 length: 15 amino acids. CDR3 sequence (DNA): TGCGCCAGCAGCTTGAGGGACAGGGGGCTCAATGAGCAGTTCTTC. This encodes CASSLRDRGLNEQFF.

A single count supports this clone. At one boundary the junction diverges from the germline segment, which might be a read error. CDR3 protein: CSVEGTSGSSANEQFF. In DNA form, the CDR3 reads TGCAGCGTGGAAGGGACTAGCGGGAGTTCTGCGAATGAGCAGTTCTTC. V gene TRBV29-1 combines with J gene TRBJ2-1; 14 bases agree with TRBD2. The CDR3 contains 16 residues. The V gene's germline CDR1 is SQVTM and CDR2 ANQGSEA.

The V gene is TRBV11-1, the J gene TRBJ1-1; D is perhaps TRBD1 (6 bases). Per germline, CDR1 SGHAT and CDR2 FQDESV (reference sequence). There are 15 residues in the CDR3. The germline V and J ends were trimmed by 4 bases and 0 bases, with 12 bases remaining between them. CDR3 protein: CASSSPGTMNTEAFF. The CDR3 DNA reads TGTGCCAGCAGCTCCCCCGGGACAATGAACACTGAAGCTTTCTTT.

This chain links TRBV24-1 with TRBJ2-7; possibly TRBD1 for D (5 bases). Trimming pared 1 base from V and 4 bases from J, leaving 10 bases between. Germline V gives CDR1 KGHDR, CDR2 SFDVKD. This CDR3 spans 14 amino acids. The CDR3 coding sequence is TGTGCCACCAGTGATTTTAACAGGCCTTACGAGCAGTACTTC. It codes for CATSDFNRPYEQYF.

The chain combines TRBV9 with TRBJ1-1; D gene unclear. This CDR3 contains 13 residues. V was clipped by 4 bases and J by 0 bases, with 7 bases between them. The germline V gene encodes CDR1 SGDLS and CDR2 YYNGEE. The CDR3 reads CASSTGLNTEAFF. As DNA, the CDR3 is TGTGCCAGCAGCACGGGTTTGAACACTGAAGCTTTCTTT.

The V and J genes are TRBV18 and TRBJ2-7; 11 bases agree with TRBD1. Trimming at V came to 6 bases and at J to 4 bases, leaving 5 bases not matched to a gene. Germline CDR1 and CDR2: KGHSH and LQKENI. The CDR3 is made up of 14 amino acids. In DNA form, the CDR3 reads TGTGCCAGCTCCCCAGGGACAGGGGGTTACGAGCAGTACTTC. Residues: CASSPGTGGYEQYF. Variable domain in full (rest from reference TRBV18 and TRBJ2-7): NAGVMQNPRHLVRRRGQEARLRCSPMKGHSHVYWYRQLPEEGLKFMVYLQKENIIDESGMPKERFSAEFPKEGPSILRIQQVVRGDSAAYFCASSPGTGGYEQYFGPGTRLTVT.

This sequence joins TRBV18 and TRBJ2-1, with D possibly TRBD1 on 6 matching bases. Trimming shortened V by 3 bases and J by 1 base, and 10 bases separated the two germline ends. From germline, CDR1 is KGHSH and CDR2 LQKENI. The CDR3 sequence is 15 residues long. The CDR3 coding sequence is TGTGCCAGCTCACCTGGGACACTTTCCTACAATGAGCAGTTCTTC. It encodes CASSPGTLSYNEQFF.

The gene calls are TRBV3-1 (or the pseudogene TRBV3-2) and TRBJ2-2; TRBD2 aligns across 7 bases. CDR1 is LGHDT, CDR2 YNNKEL, per germline (reference sequence). CDR3 length equals 16 residues. V was clipped by 4 bases and J by 8 bases; unmatched bases: 13. The CDR3 here is CASSPRLAGDLGELFF. CDR3 bases: TGTGCCAGCAGCCCCCGACTAGCCGGAGACCTGGGGGAGCTGTTTTTT.

The chain uses TRBV15 and TRBJ2-1; 12 positions agree with TRBD2. Germline V CDR1 and CDR2: LNHNV, YYDKDF (reference sequence). The junction had 6 bases not matched to a gene; V was cut back by 0 bases and J by 3 bases. CDR3 length equals 18 residues. For the CDR3, the DNA is TGTGCCACCAGCAGAGATCTAGCGGGAGGGCCCCACTACAATGAGCAGTTCTTC. Translation gives CATSRDLAGGPHYNEQFF.

The rearrangement links TRBV12-3 or TRBV12-4 to TRBJ1-1, with a weak D call TRBD1 (6 bases). V dropped 5 bases and J dropped 7 bases, with 11 bases sitting between them. The CDR3 consists of 12 residues. In nucleotides, the CDR3 is TGTGCCAGCAGTCTAGGGGGACTTGAAGCTTTCTTT. This translates into CASSLGGLEAFF.

This rearrangement joins TRBV20-1 to TRBJ1-4, with 9 bases that match TRBD1. CDR3 size: 14 residues. V was clipped by 3 bases and J by 7 bases; unmatched bases: 6. In germline, CDR1 is DFQATT, CDR2 SNEGSKA (reference sequence). Here the CDR3 DNA reads TGCAGTGCTAGTTTTCGGACAGGGGCTGAAAAACTGTTTTTT. This encodes CSASFRTGAEKLFF.

The chain has TRBV7-9 and TRBJ1-1, with D uncertain. In germline, CDR1 is SEHNR, CDR2 FQNEAQ (reference sequence). V lost 8 bases to trimming and J lost 2 bases, with 12 bases between them. This CDR3 spans 13 amino acids. CDR3 nucleotides: TGTGCCAGCTCCTTTGAGGCCAACACTGAAGCTTTCTTT. Protein: CASSFEANTEAFF.

The V gene is TRBV7-2, the J gene TRBJ2-7; D unresolved. The CDR3 sequence is 16 residues long. The V end was cut by 2 bases, the J end by 3 bases, with 17 bases between. Looked up from germline, CDR1 is SGHTA and CDR2 is FQGNSA. The CDR3 loop is CASSLFLGGTFYEQYF. For the CDR3, the DNA is TGTGCCAGCAGCTTATTCTTAGGCGGAACCTTCTACGAGCAGTACTTC. The complete variable domain, with remaining parts taken from reference TRBV7-2 and TRBJ2-7, reads GAGVSQSPSNKVTEKGKDVELRCDPISGHTALYWYRQSLGQGLEFLIYFQGNSAPDKSGLPSDRFSAERTGGSVSTLTIQRTQQEDSAVYLCASSLFLGGTFYEQYFGPGTRLTVT.

CDR3 coding DNA: TGTGCCAGCAGCTCGGGGGGAACCTCCGGGACAGGGTCCGGAAAACTGTTTTTT. This encodes CASSSGGTSGTGSGKLFF. The V and J genes are TRBV5-4 and TRBJ1-4; 9 bases align to TRBD1. V was pared by 3 bases and J by 10 bases, with 19 bases of the junction left unmatched. Germline values: CDR1 SGHNT, CDR2 YYREEE (reference sequence). The CDR3 loop spans 18 amino acids.

This chain uses TRBV2 with TRBJ2-7; 10 nucleotides agree with TRBD1. The trim removed 5 bases at V and 5 bases at J, leaving 6 bases unmatched. The germline gives CDR1 SNHLY, CDR2 FYNNEI. The CDR3 has 14 residues. The CDR3 sequence: CASSRDRGLHEQYF. The CDR3 region has the DNA TGTGCCAGCAGTCGAGACAGGGGGCTCCACGAGCAGTACTTC.

The rearrangement links TRBV5-1 to TRBJ2-5; 11 nucleotides agree with TRBD2. CDR1 is SGHRS, CDR2 YFSETQ, per germline. Unmatched junction bases numbered 3, after V lost 1 base and J lost 1 base. The CDR3 loop spans 16 amino acids. This CDR3 reads CASSLRGLAGQETQYF. The CDR3, as DNA: TGCGCCAGCAGCTTGCGTGGACTAGCGGGCCAAGAGACCCAGTACTTC.

The V gene is TRBV29-1, the J gene TRBJ2-7; D not resolved. This CDR3 spans 13 amino acids. V lost 5 bases and J lost 4, with 15 bases in between. Per the germline V gene, CDR1 is SQVTM and CDR2 is ANQGSEA. The CDR3 spells CSVLQPGLYEQYF. CDR3 in DNA: TGCAGCGTTTTACAGCCTGGGCTTTACGAGCAGTACTTC.

This chain uses TRBV19 with TRBJ2-3, with 7 bases identical to TRBD2. Germline V gene lookup returns CDR1 LNHDA and CDR2 SQIVND (reference sequence). J gave up 11 bases and V 3 bases, and 14 bases lay outside the gene matches. There are 15 residues in the CDR3. The CDR3 region is CASSMWWREMMGQYF. CDR3 nucleotide sequence: TGTGCCAGTAGTATGTGGTGGCGGGAGATGATGGGGCAGTATTTT.

V usage is TRBV7-3 and J usage is TRBJ1-1, with unresolved D. CDR3 length: 14 residues. V was pared by 1 base and J by 4 bases, with 10 bases between. From germline, CDR1 is SGHTA and CDR2 FQGTGA. CDR3 nucleotides: TGTGCCAGCAGCTTAATGGGTCCGGGCACTGAAGCTTTCTTT. As protein: CASSLMGPGTEAFF.

The genes are TRBV6-6 and TRBJ1-5, with 7 positions matching TRBD1. CDR1 is MNHNY and CDR2 is SVGAGI in the germline V gene (reference sequence). The V gene end was trimmed by 4 bases and the J gene end by 4 bases; junction bases not matched to a gene: 7. The CDR3 loop spans 15 amino acids. CDR3 region: CASSSGTALNQPQHF. CDR3 coding DNA: TGTGCCAGCAGTTCCGGGACAGCACTTAATCAGCCCCAGCATTTT.

The CDR3 DNA reads as TGTGCCTGGATTCGACAGGGGTCTGAAGCTTTCTTT. Protein: CAWIRQGSEAFF. The chain links TRBV30 to TRBJ1-1; 8 bases agree with TRBD1. CDR3 length: 12 amino acids. Germline lookup yields CDR1 GTSNPN and CDR2 SVGIG (reference sequence). The V and J ends lost 4 bases and 6 bases, in that order; junction bases with no gene match: 4.

The V and J genes are TRBV18 and TRBJ2-1, with D unresolved. The CDR3 totals 16 residues. Trimming cost V 4 bases and J 0 bases, with 13 bases left between them. Germline-derived CDR1 and CDR2 are KGHSH and LQKENI. The CDR3 loop reads CASSLVKLTSYNEQFF. The CDR3 nucleotides read TGTGCCAGCTCACTGGTCAAACTAACCTCCTACAATGAGCAGTTCTTC.

The rearrangement links TRBV5-1 to TRBJ1-4; 7 nucleotides align to TRBD1. The V gene end was trimmed by 0 bases and the J gene end by 7 bases; junction bases not matched to a gene: 9. The CDR3 spans 16 residues. In germline, CDR1 is SGHRS, CDR2 YFSETQ. DNA for the CDR3: TGCGCCAGCAGCTTGGCCGAGGGGGCCAGGAGTGAAAAACTGTTTTTT. Protein product: CASSLAEGARSEKLFF.

In its sample, this clone was seen once. The chain carries TRBV7-2 and TRBJ1-5; 9 bases align to TRBD1. V lost 5 bases and J lost 6; bases outside the gene matches: 5. Germline lookup yields CDR1 SGHTA and CDR2 FQGNSA. The CDR3 covers 14 residues. The DNA for the CDR3 is TGTGCCAGCAGCCCCGGACAGGGGAGTCAGCCCCAGCATTTT. It is translated as CASSPGQGSQPQHF.

The CDR3 region is CASSFDGTVNTEAFF. The CDR3 region has the DNA TGTGCCAGCAGTTTTGATGGGACAGTGAACACTGAAGCTTTCTTT. V usage is TRBV7-9 and J usage is TRBJ1-1; 7 bases line up with TRBD1. With V trimmed by 6 bases and J by 0 bases, 7 bases remained unmatched. Germline values: CDR1 SEHNR, CDR2 FQNEAQ (reference sequence). The CDR3 totals 15 residues.

Only a few counts were recorded for this clone. V gene TRBV19 combines with J gene TRBJ1-4; tentative D call: TRBD1 (6 bases). CDR1 and CDR2 (germline): LNHDA, SQIVND (reference sequence). CDR3 length equals 14 residues. Deletions cut 6 bases from V and 12 bases from J, with 20 bases between. The CDR3 spells CASSPGHPPEELFF. The CDR3, as DNA: TGTGCCAGTAGCCCGGGACATCCCCCTGAGGAACTGTTTTTT.

This chain connects TRBV5-1 to TRBJ2-2; D is possibly TRBD1 (6 bases). CDR1 is SGHRS and CDR2 is YFSETQ in the germline V gene. Deletions cut 1 base from V and 1 base from J, with 11 bases between. The CDR3 loop spans 16 amino acids. CDR3 in amino acids: CASSLWGPGNTGELFF. Here the CDR3 DNA reads TGCGCCAGCAGCTTGTGGGGGCCCGGGAACACCGGGGAGCTGTTTTTT.